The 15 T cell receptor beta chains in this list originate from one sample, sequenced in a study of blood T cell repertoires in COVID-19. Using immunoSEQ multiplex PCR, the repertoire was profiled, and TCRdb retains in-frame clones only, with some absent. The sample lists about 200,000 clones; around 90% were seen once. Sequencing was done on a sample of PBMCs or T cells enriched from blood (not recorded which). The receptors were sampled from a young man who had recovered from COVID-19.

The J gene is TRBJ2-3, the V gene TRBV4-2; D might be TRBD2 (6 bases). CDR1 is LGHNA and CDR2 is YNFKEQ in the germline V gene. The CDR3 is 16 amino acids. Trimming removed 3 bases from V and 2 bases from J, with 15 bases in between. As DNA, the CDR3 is TGTGCCAGCAGCCAGGAACCGGGACTTAACACAGATACGCAGTATTTT. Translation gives CASSQEPGLNTDTQYF.

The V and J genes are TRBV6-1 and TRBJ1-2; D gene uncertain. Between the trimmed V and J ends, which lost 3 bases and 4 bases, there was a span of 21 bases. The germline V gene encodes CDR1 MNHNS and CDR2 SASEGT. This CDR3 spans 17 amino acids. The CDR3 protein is CASSERFWRLLGYGYTF. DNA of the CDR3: TGTGCCAGCAGTGAGAGGTTTTGGAGACTGCTCGGCTATGGCTACACCTTC.

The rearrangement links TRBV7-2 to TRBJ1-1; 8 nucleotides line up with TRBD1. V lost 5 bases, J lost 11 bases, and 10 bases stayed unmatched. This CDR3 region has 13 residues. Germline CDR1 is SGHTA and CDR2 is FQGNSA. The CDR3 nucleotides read TGTGCCAGCAGCAACAGACAGGGGACGGGGGCTTTCTTT. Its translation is CASSNRQGTGAFF.

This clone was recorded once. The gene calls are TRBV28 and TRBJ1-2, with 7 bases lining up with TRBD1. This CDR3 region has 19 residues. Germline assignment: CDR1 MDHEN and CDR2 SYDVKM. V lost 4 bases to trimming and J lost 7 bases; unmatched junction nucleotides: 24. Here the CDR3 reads CASSSPLIPTGRVTGGYTF. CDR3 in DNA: TGTGCCAGCAGTTCCCCACTAATTCCGACAGGGCGTGTAACGGGTGGCTACACCTTC.

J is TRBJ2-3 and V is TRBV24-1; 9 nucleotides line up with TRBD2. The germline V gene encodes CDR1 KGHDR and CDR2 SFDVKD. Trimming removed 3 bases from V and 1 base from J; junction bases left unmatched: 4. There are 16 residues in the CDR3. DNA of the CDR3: TGTGCCACCAGTGATCCCCGACTAGCGGGCACAGATACGCAGTATTTT. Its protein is CATSDPRLAGTDTQYF.

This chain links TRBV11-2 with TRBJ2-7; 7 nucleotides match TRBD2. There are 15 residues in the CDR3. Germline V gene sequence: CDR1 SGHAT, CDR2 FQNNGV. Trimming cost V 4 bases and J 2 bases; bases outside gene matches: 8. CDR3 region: CASSSLPGGTYEQYF. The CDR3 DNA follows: TGTGCCAGCAGCTCACTCCCGGGAGGAACCTACGAGCAGTACTTC. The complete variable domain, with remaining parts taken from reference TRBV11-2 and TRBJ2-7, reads EAGVAQSPRYKIIEKRQSVAFWCNPISGHATLYWYQQILGQGPKLLIQFQNNGVVDDSQLPKDRFSAERLKGVDSTLKIQPAKLEDSAVYLCASSSLPGGTYEQYFGPGTRLTVT.

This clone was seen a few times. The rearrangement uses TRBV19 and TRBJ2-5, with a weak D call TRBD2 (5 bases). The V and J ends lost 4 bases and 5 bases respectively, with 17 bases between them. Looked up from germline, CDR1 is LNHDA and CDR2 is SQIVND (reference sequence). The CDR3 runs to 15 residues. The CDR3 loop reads CASSRGVTSIETQYF. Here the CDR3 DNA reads TGTGCCAGTAGTAGAGGCGTTACTAGTATCGAGACCCAGTACTTC.

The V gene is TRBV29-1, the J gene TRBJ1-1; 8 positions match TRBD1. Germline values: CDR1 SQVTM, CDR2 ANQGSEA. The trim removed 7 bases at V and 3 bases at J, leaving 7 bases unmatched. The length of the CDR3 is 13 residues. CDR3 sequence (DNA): TGCAGCGCTGACGGACAGGGCGACACTGAAGCTTTCTTT. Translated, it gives CSADGQGDTEAFF.

This CDR3 reads CASSQDRSTGGLGNEKLFF. The CDR3, as DNA: TGCGCCAGCAGCCAAGATAGGTCGACAGGGGGTCTCGGTAATGAAAAACTGTTTTTT. The chain couples TRBV4-3 to TRBJ1-4; TRBD1 aligns across 9 bases. Germline V gene lookup returns CDR1 LGHNA and CDR2 YSLEER. CDR3 length: 19 residues. The V segment lost 0 bases and the J segment 4 bases; nucleotides outside the gene matches: 12.

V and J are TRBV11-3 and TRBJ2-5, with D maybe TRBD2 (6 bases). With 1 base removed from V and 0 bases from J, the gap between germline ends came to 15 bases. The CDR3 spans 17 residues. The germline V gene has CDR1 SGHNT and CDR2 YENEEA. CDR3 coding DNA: TGTGCCAGCAGCTTAGGCCTTCGCGGGGATGACCAAGAGACCCAGTACTTC. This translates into CASSLGLRGDDQETQYF. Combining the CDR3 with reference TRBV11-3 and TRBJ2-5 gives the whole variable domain EAGVVQSPRYKIIEKKQPVAFWCNPISGHNTLYWYLQNLGQGPELLIRYENEEAVDDSQLPKDRFSAERLKGVDSTLKIQPAELGDSAVYLCASSLGLRGDDQETQYFGPGTRLLVL.

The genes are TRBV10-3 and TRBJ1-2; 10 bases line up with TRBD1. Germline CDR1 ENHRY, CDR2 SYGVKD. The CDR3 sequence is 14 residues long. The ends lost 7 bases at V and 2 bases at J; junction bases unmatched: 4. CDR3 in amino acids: CAITAGQGNYGYTF. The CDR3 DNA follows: TGTGCCATCACGGCGGGACAGGGGAACTATGGCTACACCTTC.

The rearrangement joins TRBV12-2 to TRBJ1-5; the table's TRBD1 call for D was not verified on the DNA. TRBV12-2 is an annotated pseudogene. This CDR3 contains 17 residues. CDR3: CANRNLGQGPIYQPQHF. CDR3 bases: TGTGCAAATCGGAACCTCGGACAGGGGCCAATTTATCAGCCCCAGCATTTT.

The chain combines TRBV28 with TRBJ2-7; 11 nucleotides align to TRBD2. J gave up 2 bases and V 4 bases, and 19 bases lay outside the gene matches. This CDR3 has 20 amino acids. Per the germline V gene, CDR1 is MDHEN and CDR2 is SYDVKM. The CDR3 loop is CASSSLGRGSGRAAAYEQYF. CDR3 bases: TGTGCCAGCAGTTCCTTGGGTCGGGGTAGCGGGAGGGCCGCGGCCTACGAGCAGTACTTC.

CDR3 residues: CASSPWRLAGGKKDTQYF. CDR3 sequence (DNA): TGTGCCAGCAGCCCGTGGAGGCTAGCGGGGGGGAAGAAAGATACGCAGTATTTT. The V gene is TRBV3-1 (or the pseudogene TRBV3-2), the J gene TRBJ2-3; 12 bases map to TRBD2. From germline, CDR1 is LGHDT and CDR2 YNNKEL (reference sequence). The CDR3 has 18 amino acids. Losses at the gene ends were 4 bases for V and 5 bases for J; bases not matched to a gene: 13.

The CDR3, as DNA: TGTGCCAGCAGCCAAGATCTTCGGGGGGATGGCTACACCTTC. Protein sequence: CASSQDLRGDGYTF. The V call is TRBV14, the J call TRBJ1-2, with a weak D call TRBD1 (5 bases). V shed 0 bases and J shed 6 bases, with 11 bases lying between them. The germline CDR1 and CDR2 sequences are SGHDN and FVKESK. The CDR3 extends over 14 amino acids.